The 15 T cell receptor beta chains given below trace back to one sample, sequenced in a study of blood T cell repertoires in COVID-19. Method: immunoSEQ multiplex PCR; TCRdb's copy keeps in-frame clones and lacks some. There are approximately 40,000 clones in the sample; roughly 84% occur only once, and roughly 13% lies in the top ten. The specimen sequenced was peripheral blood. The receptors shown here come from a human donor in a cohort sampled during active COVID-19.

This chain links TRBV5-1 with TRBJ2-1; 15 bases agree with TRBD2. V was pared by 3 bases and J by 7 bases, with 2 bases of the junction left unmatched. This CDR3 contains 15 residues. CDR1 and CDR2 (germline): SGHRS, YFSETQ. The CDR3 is CASSSGTSGRNEQFF. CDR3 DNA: TGCGCCAGCAGCTCGGGGACTAGCGGGAGGAATGAGCAGTTCTTC.

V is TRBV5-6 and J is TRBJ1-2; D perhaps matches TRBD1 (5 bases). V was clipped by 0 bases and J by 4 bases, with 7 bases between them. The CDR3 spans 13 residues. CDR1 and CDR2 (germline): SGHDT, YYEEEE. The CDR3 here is CASSLDQGYGYTF. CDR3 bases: TGTGCCAGCAGCTTGGACCAGGGCTATGGCTACACCTTC. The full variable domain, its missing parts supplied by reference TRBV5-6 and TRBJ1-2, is DAGVTQSPTHLIKTRGQQVTLRCSPKSGHDTVSWYQQALGQGPQFIFQYYEEEERQRGNFPDRFSGHQFPNYSSELNVNALLLGDSALYLCASSLDQGYGYTFGSGTRLTVV.

The CDR3 is CASSPVRLHEQYF. The CDR3 nucleotides read TGTGCCAGCAGCCCCGTCAGGCTCCACGAGCAGTACTTC. The gene calls are TRBV3-1 (or the pseudogene TRBV3-2) and TRBJ2-7; D not certain. Deletions cut 4 bases from V and 5 bases from J, with 12 bases between. The CDR3 extends over 13 amino acids. The germline CDR1 and CDR2 sequences are LGHDT and YNNKEL (reference sequence).

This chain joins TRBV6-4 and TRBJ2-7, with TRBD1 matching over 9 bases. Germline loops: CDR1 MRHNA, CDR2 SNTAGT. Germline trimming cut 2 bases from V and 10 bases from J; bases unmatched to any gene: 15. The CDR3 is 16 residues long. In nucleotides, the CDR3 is TGTGCCAGCAGTGACCCACAGGACAGGGGACGCCCAAGTCAGTACTTC. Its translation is CASSDPQDRGRPSQYF.

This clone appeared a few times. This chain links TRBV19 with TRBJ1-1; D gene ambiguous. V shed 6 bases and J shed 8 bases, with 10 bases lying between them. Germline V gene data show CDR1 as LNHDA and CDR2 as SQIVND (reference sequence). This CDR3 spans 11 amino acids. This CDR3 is CASRLDLEAFF. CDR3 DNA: TGTGCCAGTAGGTTGGACTTGGAAGCTTTCTTT.

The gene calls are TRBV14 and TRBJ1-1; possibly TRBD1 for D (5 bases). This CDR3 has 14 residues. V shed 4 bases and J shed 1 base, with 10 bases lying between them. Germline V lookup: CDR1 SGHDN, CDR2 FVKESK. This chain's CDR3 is CASSPLGENTEAFF. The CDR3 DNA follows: TGTGCCAGCAGCCCCTTAGGGGAGAACACTGAAGCTTTCTTT. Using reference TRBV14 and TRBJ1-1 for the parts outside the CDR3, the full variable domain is EAGVTQFPSHSVIEKGQTVTLRCDPISGHDNLYWYRRVMGKEIKFLLHFVKESKQDESGMPNNRFLAERTGGTYSTLKVQPAELEDSGVYFCASSPLGENTEAFFGQGTRLTVV.

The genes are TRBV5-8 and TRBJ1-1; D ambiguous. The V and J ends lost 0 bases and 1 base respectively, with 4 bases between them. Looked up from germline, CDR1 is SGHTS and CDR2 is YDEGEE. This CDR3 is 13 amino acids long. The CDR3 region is CASSLGPNTEAFF. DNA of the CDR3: TGTGCCAGCAGCTTGGGGCCGAACACTGAAGCTTTCTTT.

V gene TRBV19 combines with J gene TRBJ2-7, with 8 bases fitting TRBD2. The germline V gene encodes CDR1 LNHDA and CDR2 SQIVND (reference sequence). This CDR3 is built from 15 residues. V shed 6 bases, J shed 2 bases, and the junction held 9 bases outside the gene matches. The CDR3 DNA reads TGTGCCAGTAGCACGACGGGCGGGGGGCCCTACGAGCAGTACTTC. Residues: CASSTTGGGPYEQYF.

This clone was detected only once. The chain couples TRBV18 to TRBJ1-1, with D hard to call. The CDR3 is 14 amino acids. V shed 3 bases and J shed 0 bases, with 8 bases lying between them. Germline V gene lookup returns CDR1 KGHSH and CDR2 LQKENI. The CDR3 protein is CASSPKSLNTEAFF. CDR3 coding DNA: TGTGCCAGCTCACCCAAAAGCCTGAACACTGAAGCTTTCTTT.

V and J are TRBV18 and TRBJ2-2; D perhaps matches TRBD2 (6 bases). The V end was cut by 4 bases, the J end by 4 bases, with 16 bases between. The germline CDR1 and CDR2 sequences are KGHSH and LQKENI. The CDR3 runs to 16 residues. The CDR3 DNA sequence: TGTGCCAGCTCACTAGCCCCCGGGGGAGGCACCGGGGAGCTGTTTTTT. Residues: CASSLAPGGGTGELFF. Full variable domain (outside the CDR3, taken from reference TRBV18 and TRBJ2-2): NAGVMQNPRHLVRRRGQEARLRCSPMKGHSHVYWYRQLPEEGLKFMVYLQKENIIDESGMPKERFSAEFPKEGPSILRIQQVVRGDSAAYFCASSLAPGGGTGELFFGEGSRLTVL.

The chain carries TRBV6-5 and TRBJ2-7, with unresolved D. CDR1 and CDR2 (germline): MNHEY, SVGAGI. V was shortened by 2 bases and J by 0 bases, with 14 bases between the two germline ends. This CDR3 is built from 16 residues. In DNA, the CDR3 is TGTGCCAGCAGTTACAGCAGGCAAACGAACTCCTACGAGCAGTACTTC. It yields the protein CASSYSRQTNSYEQYF.

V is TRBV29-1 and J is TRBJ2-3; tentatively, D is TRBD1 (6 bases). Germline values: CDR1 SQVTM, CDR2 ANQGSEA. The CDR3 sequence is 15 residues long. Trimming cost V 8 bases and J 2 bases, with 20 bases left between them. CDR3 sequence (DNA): TGCAGCCACCGGGACACCCAAGCGCTCACAGATACGCAGTATTTT. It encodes CSHRDTQALTDTQYF.

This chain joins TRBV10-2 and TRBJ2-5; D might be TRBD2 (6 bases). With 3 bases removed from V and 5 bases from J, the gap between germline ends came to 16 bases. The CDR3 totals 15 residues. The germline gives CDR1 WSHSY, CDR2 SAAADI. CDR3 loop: CASSEAIVAGETQYF. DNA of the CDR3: TGCGCCAGCAGTGAAGCAATTGTGGCGGGGGAGACCCAGTACTTC.

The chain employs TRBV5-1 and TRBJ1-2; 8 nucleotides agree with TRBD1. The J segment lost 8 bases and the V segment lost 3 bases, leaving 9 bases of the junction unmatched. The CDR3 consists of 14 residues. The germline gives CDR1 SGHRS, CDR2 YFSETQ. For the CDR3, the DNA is TGCGCCAGCAGCTCCACAGGGGGTTCTTGGGGCTACACCTTC. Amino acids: CASSSTGGSWGYTF.

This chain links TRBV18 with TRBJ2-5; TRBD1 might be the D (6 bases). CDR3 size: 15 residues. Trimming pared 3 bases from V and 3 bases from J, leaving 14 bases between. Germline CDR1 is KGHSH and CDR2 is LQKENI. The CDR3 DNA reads TGTGCCAGCTCACCGATAAGGTACAGGGAAGAGACCCAGTACTTC. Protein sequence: CASSPIRYREETQYF.